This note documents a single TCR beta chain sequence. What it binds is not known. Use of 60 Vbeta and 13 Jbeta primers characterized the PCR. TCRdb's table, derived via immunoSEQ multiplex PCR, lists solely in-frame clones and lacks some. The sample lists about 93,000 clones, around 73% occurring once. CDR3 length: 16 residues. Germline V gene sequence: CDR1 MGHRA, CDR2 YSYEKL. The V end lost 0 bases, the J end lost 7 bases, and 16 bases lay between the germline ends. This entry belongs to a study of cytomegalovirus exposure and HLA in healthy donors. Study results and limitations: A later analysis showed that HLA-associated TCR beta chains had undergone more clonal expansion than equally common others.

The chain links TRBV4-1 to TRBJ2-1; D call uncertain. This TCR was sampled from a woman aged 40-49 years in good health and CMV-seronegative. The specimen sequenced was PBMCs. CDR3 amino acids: CASSQEVSAIGNEQFF. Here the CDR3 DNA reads TGCGCCAGCAGCCAAGAAGTCAGCGCGATTGGGAATGAGCAGTTCTTC.